This T cell receptor beta chain comes out of a study of T cell clones after liver transplantation. Findings and caveats of the study: Compared with third party-reactive sequences, donor-reactive ones declined more, independent of withdrawal success.

V was clipped by 1 base and J by 9 bases; unmatched bases: 6. The CDR3 consists of 15 residues. Germline V CDR1 and CDR2: SGHRS, YFSETQ. Notes on this clone: The antigen is not known.

Profiled with immunoSEQ multiplex PCR; TCRdb holds only in-frame clones, not every one. The sample carries 68,000 or so clones, approximately 92% recorded once. The TCR originated in a human patient who received a liver transplant. A share of the T cells may be of graft donor origin. The V gene is TRBV5-1, the J gene TRBJ2-3; 12 positions agree with TRBD2. The material sequenced was CD4+ T cells from blood, taken approximately 27 months after liver transplant. The CDR3 sequence: CASSLMLAGGDTQYF. In nucleotides, the CDR3 is TGCGCCAGCAGCTTGATGCTAGCGGGAGGGGACACGCAGTATTTT.